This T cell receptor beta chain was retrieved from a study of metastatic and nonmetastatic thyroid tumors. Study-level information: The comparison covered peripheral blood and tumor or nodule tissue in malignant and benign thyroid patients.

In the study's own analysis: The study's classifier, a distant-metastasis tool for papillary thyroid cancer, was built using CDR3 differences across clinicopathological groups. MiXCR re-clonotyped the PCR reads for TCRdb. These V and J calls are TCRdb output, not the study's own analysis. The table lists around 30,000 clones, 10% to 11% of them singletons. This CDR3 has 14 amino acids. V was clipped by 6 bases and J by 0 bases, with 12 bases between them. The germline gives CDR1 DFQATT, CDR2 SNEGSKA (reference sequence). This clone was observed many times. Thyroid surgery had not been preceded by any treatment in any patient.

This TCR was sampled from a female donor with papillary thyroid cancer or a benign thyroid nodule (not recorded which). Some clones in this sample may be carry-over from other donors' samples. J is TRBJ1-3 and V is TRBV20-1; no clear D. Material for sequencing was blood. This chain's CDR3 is CSAHRSYSGNTIYF. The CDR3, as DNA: TGCAGTGCGCACCGATCTTACTCTGGAAACACCATATATTTT.